These 29 T cell receptor beta chains were sequenced from one sample in a study of T cells in Graves' hyperthyroidism and ophthalmopathy. Template material for amplifying TCR beta CDR3 regions consisted of RNA transcripts. RT-PCR in the first round (using the HTBI primer set) targeted the TCR CDR3. TCRdb re-analysed the multiplex PCR reads in MiXCR, keeping a single row per CDR3 protein. The sample consists of fewer than 400,000 distinct CDR3 sequences, 20% to 30% of them appearing once. Sequencing was performed on blood. Every receptor here comes from a man between 45 and 60 years old with Graves' hyperthyroidism.

V gene TRBV20-1 combines with J gene TRBJ2-1; D possibly corresponds to TRBD2 (5 bases). Per the germline V gene, CDR1 is DFQATT and CDR2 is SNEGSKA (reference sequence). The CDR3 consists of 14 residues. V was shortened by 0 bases and J by 4 bases, with 10 bases between the two germline ends. CDR3 in amino acids: CSARDRRTYNEQFF. The CDR3 nucleotides are TGCAGTGCTAGAGATCGAAGGACTTACAATGAGCAGTTCTTC.

Only one count was recorded for this clonotype. This chain uses TRBV12-3 or TRBV12-4 with TRBJ1-5; tentatively, D is TRBD1 (6 bases). V was pared by 6 bases and J by 6 bases, with 15 bases between. The CDR3 spans 14 residues. The DNA for the CDR3 is TGTGCCAGCAGACCGAGGGGGGGCAGTCAGCCCCAGCATTTT. Amino acids: CASRPRGGSQPQHF.

This clonotype has ten or more counts. CDR3 sequence reads: CASSLTGKGPDTQYF. Here the CDR3 DNA reads TGCGCCAGCAGCCTGACAGGGAAGGGCCCAGATACGCAGTATTTT. The V gene is TRBV5-1, the J gene TRBJ2-3, with TRBD1 identical over 7 bases. Trimming at V came to 4 bases and at J to 4 bases, leaving 9 bases not matched to a gene. Germline V CDR1 and CDR2: SGHRS, YFSETQ. The length of the CDR3 is 15 residues.

Written as DNA, the CDR3 is TGTGCCATCAGTGAAGGTACCGCTGAGACCTCAGATACGCAGTATTTT. Translating gives CAISEGTAETSDTQYF. The rearrangement uses TRBV10-3 and TRBJ2-3; no clear D. Germline V lookup: CDR1 ENHRY, CDR2 SYGVKD. This CDR3 spans 16 amino acids. Trimming shortened V by 3 bases and J by 4 bases, and 17 bases separated the two germline ends.

This chain uses TRBV29-1 with TRBJ2-1, with TRBD2 identical over 8 bases. Germline loops: CDR1 SQVTM, CDR2 ANQGSEA. This CDR3 spans 17 amino acids. Trimming took 2 bases from V and 3 from J; bases not matched to a gene: 12. This CDR3 is CSVEFMWREVSYNEQFF. In DNA form, the CDR3 reads TGCAGCGTTGAATTTATGTGGCGGGAGGTTAGCTACAATGAGCAGTTCTTC.

The genes are TRBV30 and TRBJ1-4, with D possibly being TRBD1 (5 bases). This CDR3 is 15 amino acids long. Trimming removed 1 base from V and 8 bases from J, with 17 bases in between. Germline V CDR1 and CDR2: GTSNPN, SVGIG (reference sequence). CDR3 coding DNA: TGTGCCTGGAGTGACCCCGGGTGGAAGGGGGAAAAACTGTTTTTT. It encodes CAWSDPGWKGEKLFF. Together with reference TRBV30 and TRBJ1-4, the CDR3 gives the full variable domain: SQTIHQWPATLVQPVGSPLSLECTVEGTSNPNLYWYRQAAGRGLQLLFYSVGIGQISSEVPQNLSASRPQDRQFILSSKKLLLSDSGFYLCAWSDPGWKGEKLFFGSGTQLSVL.

This chain connects TRBV12-5 to TRBJ1-5, with D possibly TRBD1 on 5 matching bases. The CDR3 spans 17 residues. CDR1 is LGHNT, CDR2 FRNRAP, per germline. Trimming stripped 0 bases from V and 1 base from J, with 13 bases between. The CDR3 DNA reads as TGTGCTAGTGGTTTGGTAGGGGCCGGGGGAAGCAATCAGCCCCAGCATTTT. Its translation is CASGLVGAGGSNQPQHF. Filled out from reference TRBV12-5 and TRBJ1-5, the complete variable domain reads DARVTQTPRHKVTEMGQEVTMRCQPILGHNTVFWYRQTMMQGLELLAYFRNRAPLDDSGMPKDRFSAEMPDATLATLKIQPSEPRDSAVYFCASGLVGAGGSNQPQHFGDGTRLSIL.

The chain carries TRBV12-3 or TRBV12-4 and TRBJ1-5, with a tentative D call TRBD1 (6 bases). Trimming stripped 5 bases from V and 6 bases from J, with 20 bases between. This CDR3 spans 16 amino acids. For the CDR3, the DNA is TGTGCCAGCAGTCGGTACGGCAGGGGAAATGGTCAGCCCCAGCATTTT. It is translated as CASSRYGRGNGQPQHF.

V gene TRBV10-2 combines with J gene TRBJ1-5; weak D call: TRBD1 (6 bases). Looked up from germline, CDR1 is WSHSY and CDR2 is SAAADI. The CDR3 is 15 amino acids. The ends were cut back, 8 bases at V and 1 base at J, with 15 bases in the middle. The CDR3 sequence is CASSHHQGSNQPQHF. CDR3 bases: TGCGCCAGCTCTCATCATCAGGGGAGCAATCAGCCCCAGCATTTT.

This chain joins TRBV7-9 and TRBJ1-4; D not resolved. The CDR3 totals 15 residues. The V gene's germline CDR1 is SEHNR and CDR2 FQNEAQ (reference sequence). Trimming cost V 2 bases and J 6 bases, with 13 bases left between them. The CDR3 coding sequence is TGTGCCAGCAGCTTATCCCTAGGGCAAGATGAAAAACTGTTTTTT. Amino acid sequence: CASSLSLGQDEKLFF.

V and J are TRBV19 and TRBJ1-3, with 7 nucleotides matching TRBD1. Trimming took 8 bases from V and 4 from J; bases not matched to a gene: 11. Germline CDR1 and CDR2: LNHDA and SQIVND (reference sequence). The CDR3 consists of 15 residues. CDR3 residues: CASQKTGAGGNTIYF. The CDR3 coding sequence is TGTGCCAGTCAAAAAACAGGGGCTGGAGGAAACACCATATATTTT. Together with reference TRBV19 and TRBJ1-3, the CDR3 gives the full variable domain: DGGITQSPKYLFRKEGQNVTLSCEQNLNHDAMYWYRQDPGQGLRLIYYSQIVNDFQKGDIAEGYSVSREKKESFPLTVTSAQKNPTAFYLCASQKTGAGGNTIYFGEGSWLTVV.

The J gene is TRBJ2-5, the V gene TRBV19, with a weak D call TRBD2 (5 bases). V was pared by 7 bases and J by 2 bases, with 11 bases between. The germline V gene encodes CDR1 LNHDA and CDR2 SQIVND (reference sequence). The CDR3 sequence is 13 residues long. The CDR3 here is CASKEGGQETQYF. CDR3 coding DNA: TGTGCCAGTAAGGAAGGCGGGCAAGAGACCCAGTACTTC.

Comment on this clonotype: The junction departs from the called germline gene at one end, perhaps through a read error. This chain links TRBV5-1 with TRBJ2-3; tentative D call: TRBD1 (5 bases). Germline V CDR1 and CDR2: SGHRS, YFSETQ. CDR3 length: 15 amino acids. The CDR3 DNA is TGCGTCAGCAGCTTAGGACGGACAATCACAGATACGCAGTATTTT. Its translation: CVSSLGRTITDTQYF.

A few counts support this clonotype. The rearrangement uses TRBV7-3 and TRBJ2-2, with D maybe TRBD1 (5 bases). This CDR3 has 13 residues. Germline loops: CDR1 SGHTA, CDR2 FQGTGA. The V and J ends lost 5 bases and 6 bases respectively, with 10 bases between them. In nucleotides, the CDR3 is TGTGCCAGCAGCCAGGGCCCTCCCGGGGAGCTGTTTTTT. Amino acids: CASSQGPPGELFF.

At least ten counts were recorded for this clonotype. J is TRBJ2-7 and V is TRBV2; 10 bases line up with TRBD1. Germline CDR1 is SNHLY and CDR2 is FYNNEI. This CDR3 has 15 residues. The trim removed 2 bases at V and 5 bases at J, leaving 6 bases unmatched. CDR3 nucleotide sequence: TGTGCCAGCAGTGAACGGACAGGGGGGGTGAACGAGCAGTACTTC. As protein: CASSERTGGVNEQYF.

The chain employs TRBV7-3 and TRBJ1-6, with 8 bases that match TRBD1. Germline CDR1 SGHTA, CDR2 FQGTGA. Trimming removed 5 bases from V and 7 bases from J; junction bases left unmatched: 7. CDR3 size: 15 residues. The CDR3 here is CASSLGDRPNSPLHF. The CDR3 nucleotides are TGTGCCAGCAGCCTGGGGGACAGGCCCAATTCACCCCTCCACTTT.

Only a few counts were recorded for this clonotype. This chain connects TRBV28 to TRBJ2-7, with TRBD2 identical over 10 bases. Germline CDR1 reads MDHEN; CDR2 reads SYDVKM. V shed 6 bases and J 3 bases; nucleotides not matched to a gene: 8. The CDR3 has 15 amino acids. The CDR3 bases are TGTGCCAGCAGACCAACTAGCGGGAACTTCTACGAGCAGTACTTC. It is translated as CASRPTSGNFYEQYF.

This clonotype was detected a few times. The chain uses TRBV11-3 and TRBJ2-7, with D unclear. This CDR3 comprises 14 residues. Trimming took off 1 base at V and 4 bases at J, with 11 bases between the two ends. The V gene's germline CDR1 is SGHNT and CDR2 YENEEA. The CDR3, as DNA: TGTGCCAGCAGCTTAGCTGGCTACCGGTACGAGCAGTACTTC. This sequence encodes CASSLAGYRYEQYF. Drawing the rest from reference TRBV11-3 and TRBJ2-7, the complete variable domain is EAGVVQSPRYKIIEKKQPVAFWCNPISGHNTLYWYLQNLGQGPELLIRYENEEAVDDSQLPKDRFSAERLKGVDSTLKIQPAELGDSAVYLCASSLAGYRYEQYFGPGTRLTVT.

The genes are TRBV6-1 and TRBJ1-3, with D uncertain. Germline V lookup: CDR1 MNHNS, CDR2 SASEGT. The CDR3 has 17 amino acids. V was shortened by 7 bases and J by 3 bases, with 22 bases between the two germline ends. This CDR3 reads CASTESWGGRSGNTIYF. CDR3 nucleotides: TGTGCCAGCACCGAATCGTGGGGAGGACGGAGTGGAAACACCATATATTTT.

This rearrangement joins TRBV7-3 to TRBJ1-1; D unclear. V was shortened by 5 bases and J by 6 bases, with 7 bases between the two germline ends. The CDR3 is made up of 11 amino acids. The germline gives CDR1 SGHTA, CDR2 FQGTGA. CDR3 residues: CASSRSAEAFF. CDR3 bases: TGTGCCAGCAGCCGATCCGCTGAAGCTTTCTTT.

This clonotype was counted at least ten times. The V gene is TRBV3-1, the J gene TRBJ2-2; D unclear. This CDR3 has 12 amino acids. Germline CDR1 is LGHDT and CDR2 is YNNKEL (reference sequence). Trimming took 2 bases from V and 7 from J, leaving 5 bases between them. DNA of the CDR3: TGTGCCAGCAGCCAATATATCGGGGAGCTGTTTTTT. Its protein product is CASSQYIGELFF.

The J gene is TRBJ2-5, the V gene TRBV5-1, with D maybe TRBD1 (6 bases). Germline CDR1 reads SGHRS; CDR2 reads YFSETQ. Between the trimmed V and J ends, which lost 4 bases and 1 base, there was a span of 14 bases. The CDR3 has 15 amino acids. The CDR3: CASSTYRDIQETQYF. CDR3 nucleotide sequence: TGCGCCAGCAGCACCTACCGGGACATCCAAGAGACCCAGTACTTC.

The gene calls are TRBV13 and TRBJ2-1; D gene uncertain. V was clipped by 5 bases and J by 7 bases, with 9 bases between them. The CDR3 totals 12 residues. Germline V gene sequence: CDR1 PRHDT, CDR2 FYEKMQ (reference sequence). The CDR3 DNA reads TGTGCCAGCAGCCCCAATAGGAATGAGCAGTTCTTC. As protein: CASSPNRNEQFF.

The sample holds a few counts of this clonotype. The chain carries TRBV25-1 and TRBJ2-3, with D tentatively TRBD1 or TRBD2 (5 bases each). The ends were cut back, 3 bases at V and 2 bases at J, with 18 bases in the middle. Germline CDR1 and CDR2: MGHDK and SYGVNS. This CDR3 is 17 amino acids long. CDR3 bases: TGTGCCAGCAGTGAGGGTAGATTGGGGACGGACACAGATACGCAGTATTTT. Protein product: CASSEGRLGTDTDTQYF. Supplemented by reference TRBV25-1 and TRBJ2-3, the full variable domain reads EADIYQTPRYLVIGTGKKITLECSQTMGHDKMYWYQQDPGMELHLIHYSYGVNSTEKGDLSSESTVSRIRTEHFPLTLESARPSHTSQYLCASSEGRLGTDTDTQYFGPGTRLTVL.

This clonotype was found a few times. CDR3 in DNA: TGCAGCGTTGGTTGGGGGGGTGGTGAAAAACTGTTTTTT. It encodes CSVGWGGGEKLFF. The chain uses TRBV29-1 and TRBJ1-4; maybe TRBD1 (5 bases). V dropped 4 bases and J dropped 7 bases, with 13 bases sitting between them. CDR1 is SQVTM, CDR2 ANQGSEA, per germline. CDR3 size: 13 residues.

This clonotype was counted only a few times. CDR3: CASKGRFLTEAFF. CDR3 nucleotide sequence: TGTGCCAGTAAGGGTCGGTTTTTGACTGAAGCTTTCTTT. The chain is built from TRBV6-1 and TRBJ1-1, with D unresolved. The CDR3 extends over 13 amino acids. Germline CDR1 and CDR2: MNHNS and SASEGT. The germline V and J ends were trimmed by 9 bases and 5 bases, with 16 bases remaining between them.

The chain combines TRBV7-9 with TRBJ2-7, with TRBD2 matching 13 bases. The CDR3 has 17 residues. CDR1 is SEHNR and CDR2 is FQNEAQ in the germline V gene (reference sequence). V lost 1 base and J lost 4; bases outside the gene matches: 7. The CDR3 bases are TGTGCCAGCAGCTTAGAGGGACTAGCGGGACCGCTTTACGAGCAGTACTTC. Translated: CASSLEGLAGPLYEQYF.

In this sample, this clonotype turned up a few times. The chain combines TRBV30 with TRBJ2-7; 11 nucleotides agree with TRBD2. The junction had 9 bases not matched to a gene; V was cut back by 0 bases and J by 2 bases. The CDR3 has 17 amino acids. The germline V gene has CDR1 GTSNPN and CDR2 SVGIG (reference sequence). For the CDR3, the DNA is TGTGCCTGGAGTGTAGGTGATCTAGCGGGAGGAACCTACGAGCAGTACTTC. Translation gives CAWSVGDLAGGTYEQYF.

The rearrangement links TRBV27 to TRBJ2-1; 12 bases are shared with TRBD2. V trimming: 8 bases; J trimming: 4 bases; junction bases outside the gene matches: 12. The germline CDR1 and CDR2 sequences are MNHEY and SMNVEV (reference sequence). The CDR3 extends over 17 amino acids. CDR3 in DNA: TGTGCCAGCGGGTTGGAGGGACTAGCGGGCGCTTACAATGAGCAGTTCTTC. It encodes CASGLEGLAGAYNEQFF.